One and the same sample provided the 9 T cell receptor beta chains below, sequenced in a study of shared clonotypes between healthy human individuals (dated by TCRdb to 2020 to 2022). The library was generated by the immunoSEQ multiplex PCR assay. This is the immuneACCESS table as TCRdb keeps it, with only in-frame sequences that have V and J called. A part of the clones is gone; compared with another copy, unresolved V genes explain less than half, and the rest is unexplained. This sample has 900,000 to 1,200,000 clones in its table, and more than 75% of those were observed once. The ten largest clones add up to 0.55% to 0.7% of the sample. Sequenced: memory CD4+ T cells from PBMCs. Per the publication, the cell subset or site label means: CD45RA-negative fraction. The receptors come from a man aged 18 to 29 in good health. Some clones in this sample may be carry-over from other donors' samples.

The table lists this clone with a count of one. This sequence joins TRBV5-8 and TRBJ2-7; no firm D call. Germline V lookup: CDR1 SGHTS, CDR2 YDEGEE. Trimming took 0 bases from V and 3 from J, leaving 4 bases between them. The CDR3 is 12 residues long. CDR3 in DNA: TGTGCCAGCAGCTTGGTTCGCTACGAGCAGTACTTC. It encodes CASSLVRYEQYF.

The chain joins TRBV4-1 to TRBJ2-4; 8 bases map to TRBD2. CDR1 is MGHRA, CDR2 YSYEKL, per germline. J was trimmed by 0 bases and V by 5 bases; bases with no gene match: 9. CDR3 size: 17 residues. Written as DNA, the CDR3 is TGCGCCAGCAGCGAAACCGGGACTAGGTCAGCCAAAAACATTCAGTACTTC. Translation gives CASSETGTRSAKNIQYF.

V is TRBV4-3 and J is TRBJ1-4; D is possibly TRBD1 (6 bases). Germline-derived CDR1 and CDR2 are LGHNA and YSLEER. The CDR3 totals 15 residues. The V end lost 1 base, the J end lost 7 bases, and 13 bases lay between the germline ends. CDR3 amino acids: CASSQAGGRSEKLFF. The DNA of the CDR3 is TGCGCCAGCAGCCAAGCGGGGGGGCGGTCTGAAAAACTGTTTTTT.

The CDR3 sequence is CASSPRGQTYEQYF. The CDR3 bases are TGTGCCAGCAGTCCCCGGGGGCAAACCTACGAGCAGTACTTC. The rearrangement uses TRBV27 and TRBJ2-7; tentatively, D is TRBD1 or TRBD2 (6 bases each). V was trimmed by 5 bases and J by 2 bases, leaving 13 bases between them. This CDR3 spans 14 amino acids. In germline, CDR1 is MNHEY, CDR2 SMNVEV (reference sequence).

The rearrangement uses TRBV30 and TRBJ2-7; 8 nucleotides align to TRBD2. Trimming took 7 bases from V and 7 from J; bases not matched to a gene: 18. Germline V gene lookup returns CDR1 GTSNPN and CDR2 SVGIG (reference sequence). This CDR3 comprises 15 residues. The CDR3 reads CASWNWAGGVPEQYF. The CDR3, as DNA: TGTGCCTCCTGGAACTGGGCGGGGGGAGTCCCAGAGCAGTACTTC.

This chain joins TRBV10-2 and TRBJ2-7; D not resolved. Looked up from germline, CDR1 is WSHSY and CDR2 is SAAADI. V was shortened by 8 bases and J by 0 bases, with 17 bases between the two germline ends. The CDR3 runs 15 residues. The CDR3: CASFDRTTGSYEQYF. Written as DNA, the CDR3 is TGCGCCAGCTTTGACCGTACAACCGGCTCCTACGAGCAGTACTTC.

The chain has TRBV6-4 and TRBJ2-1; 8 nucleotides agree with TRBD2. Germline CDR1 is MRHNA and CDR2 is SNTAGT. Trimming removed 6 bases from V and 9 bases from J; junction bases left unmatched: 16. The CDR3 is made up of 16 amino acids. CDR3 in amino acids: CASSEGSAAGVGEQFF. The CDR3, as DNA: TGTGCCAGCAGCGAGGGGTCCGCAGCGGGAGTGGGTGAGCAGTTCTTC.

This clone was observed a few times. The chain is built from TRBV28 and TRBJ1-2; D is uncertain. Trimming shortened V by 3 bases and J by 4 bases, and 6 bases separated the two germline ends. The CDR3 is 12 amino acids. The germline CDR1 and CDR2 sequences are MDHEN and SYDVKM. CDR3 sequence: CASSFQVYGYTF. In DNA form, the CDR3 reads TGTGCCAGCAGTTTCCAGGTCTATGGCTACACCTTC.

In its sample, this clone was seen a few times. The chain is built from TRBV5-1 and TRBJ2-1, with D perhaps TRBD1 (6 bases). Germline CDR1 reads SGHRS; CDR2 reads YFSETQ. The CDR3 is 16 amino acids. The V end lost 2 bases, the J end lost 0 bases, and 12 bases lay between the germline ends. This chain's CDR3 is CASSLSGASSYNEQFF. CDR3 nucleotide sequence: TGCGCCAGCAGCTTATCAGGGGCGAGCTCCTACAATGAGCAGTTCTTC. The full variable domain, with the rest looked up from reference TRBV5-1 and TRBJ2-1, is KAGVTQTPRYLIKTRGQQVTLSCSPISGHRSVSWYQQTPGQGLQFLFEYFSETQRNKGNFPGRFSGRQFSNSRSEMNVSTLELGDSALYLCASSLSGASSYNEQFFGPGTRLTVL.